This is a list of T cell receptor beta chains from one sample in a study of cytomegalovirus exposure and HLA in healthy donors. The data were produced by immunoSEQ multiplex PCR, yet TCRdb's version contains in-frame clones alone and is incomplete. The table shows 120,000 or so clones, with 80% to 85% occurring only once. The sample consisted of PBMCs. These TCRs come from a woman aged 55-69 years in good health and CMV-seropositive. Each CDR3 is given with its conserved first and last residue. A D gene is named only where the DNA matches it firmly. A row's size may be missing; if present it is once, few, many or a size class.

d_gene | j_gene | len | v_gene | abundance | CDR3nt | CDR3aa
TRBD2 | TRBJ2-2 | 17 | TRBV5-4 | few | TGTGCCAGCAGCTTGGGATGGACTAGCGGGAACACCGGGGAGCTGTTTTTT | CASSLGWTSGNTGELFF
TRBD2 | TRBJ2-1 | 15 | TRBV19 | . | TGTGCCAGTAGTACGTTGGGCGCTAGCGGGAAGGAGCAGTTCTTC | CASSTLGASGKEQFF
. | TRBJ2-1 | 14 | TRBV6-1 | once | TGTGCCAGCAGTGAAGCCCTACTCGCCAATGAGCAGTTCTTC | CASSEALLANEQFF
TRBD2 | TRBJ2-1 | 16 | TRBV27 | . | TGTGCCCCACCAGGACTAGCGGGACCCGCGGACAATGAGCAGTTCTTC | CAPPGLAGPADNEQFF
. | TRBJ1-5 | 13 | TRBV5-1 | . | TGCGCCAGCAGCTTGGATGTAAATCAGCCCCAGCATTTT | CASSLDVNQPQHF
. | TRBJ2-3 | 13 | TRBV2 | . | TGTGCCAGCATGCGCGCTAGAACAGATACGCAGTATTTT | CASMRARTDTQYF
. | TRBJ1-1 | 12 | TRBV6-5 | . | TGTGCCAGCAGTTACATGGGGACATCGGCTTTCTTT | CASSYMGTSAFF
. | TRBJ2-7 | 15 | TRBV29-1 | . | TGCAGCGTTGAATTTACCGGGACGGGGGCCTACGAGCAGTACTTC | CSVEFTGTGAYEQYF
TRBD1 | TRBJ2-7 | 15 | TRBV27 | . | TGTGCCAGCAGTTTATATGGGACAGGGACGAGCGAGCAGTACTTC | CASSLYGTGTSEQYF
. | TRBJ1-4 | 13 | TRBV19 | . | TGTGCCAGTAGTAACGGGTCTCCGGAAAAACTGTTTTTT | CASSNGSPEKLFF
TRBD2 | TRBJ2-7 | 17 | TRBV4-2 | many | TGTGCCAGCAGCCAAGAGGGGCTAGCGGCCTTCCCCTACGAGCAGTACTTC | CASSQEGLAAFPYEQYF
. | TRBJ2-7 | 12 | TRBV2 | . | TGTGCCAGCAGTGGACAGTACGACGAGCAGTACTTC | CASSGQYDEQYF
. | TRBJ1-1 | 13 | TRBV6-5 | few | TGTGCCAGCAGCTCTAGGATGAACACTGAAGCTTTCTTT | CASSSRMNTEAFF
TRBD1 | TRBJ1-5 | 15 | TRBV6-6 | . | TGTGCCAGCAGTTTCTTGACAGGGGATCGACAGCCCCAGCATTTT | CASSFLTGDRQPQHF
TRBD2 | TRBJ2-6 | 24 | TRBV14 | . | TGTGCCAGCAGCCCGATCCTCGGGACCTCACGATTAGCAGGGAGGGGTTCTGGGGCCAACGTCCTGACTTTC | CASSPILGTSRLAGRGSGANVLTF
. | TRBJ1-5 | 14 | TRBV4-1 | . | TGCGCCAGCAGCCAAGCAGGGTTCGGTCAGCCCCAGCATTTT | CASSQAGFGQPQHF
. | TRBJ1-1 | 13 | TRBV18 | . | TGTGCCAGCTCTCCACAGCCGAACACTGAAGCTTTCTTT | CASSPQPNTEAFF
TRBD2 | TRBJ2-1 | 15 | TRBV9 | . | TGTGCCAGCAGCGTAACCGGGACTAGCGGGGAAGAGCAGTTCTTC | CASSVTGTSGEEQFF
. | TRBJ1-1 | 14 | TRBV5-1 | . | TGCGCCAGCAGCGGGGGCCCGGTGAACACTGAAGCTTTCTTT | CASSGGPVNTEAFF
. | TRBJ2-6 | 18 | TRBV13 | . | TGTGCCAGCAGCTTAGGCGACCCAAGGGGGAAAGGGGCCAACGTCCTGACTTTC | CASSLGDPRGKGANVLTF
TRBD1 | TRBJ2-7 | 14 | TRBV10-1 | . | TGCGCCAGCATCCCTCGGGACAGCCCTACTGAGCAGTACTTC | CASIPRDSPTEQYF
. | TRBJ1-5 | 15 | TRBV5-6 | . | TGTGCCAGCAGCTTAAGAGGGCTTGGCAATCAGCCCCAGCATTTT | CASSLRGLGNQPQHF
TRBD1 | TRBJ2-1 | 13 | TRBV29-1 | . | TGCAGCGTGGACGGGACAGCCGGAAATGAGCAGTTCTTC | CSVDGTAGNEQFF
TRBD2 | TRBJ2-3 | 14 | TRBV5-1 | . | TGCGCCAGCAAACTAGCGTCTAGCACAGATACGCAGTATTTT | CASKLASSTDTQYF
. | TRBJ2-7 | 14 | TRBV9 | . | TGTGCCAGCAGCGTCCAGGGGGGATCCTACGAGCAGTACTTC | CASSVQGGSYEQYF
TRBD2 | TRBJ2-2 | 19 | TRBV10-3 | . | TGTGCCATCAGTGCGGTTTTGGCTGCTAGCGGGAGTCGGCTCGGGGAGCTGTTTTTT | CAISAVLAASGSRLGELFF
. | TRBJ2-1 | 16 | TRBV5-4 | . | TGTGCCAGCAGCTTGTACGCCCAGATCTTATACAATGAGCAGTTCTTC | CASSLYAQILYNEQFF
TRBD1 | TRBJ1-5 | 15 | TRBV5-1 | few | TGCGCCAGCAGCTGGGGGGGACAGGACAATCAGCCCCAGCATTTT | CASSWGGQDNQPQHF
TRBD2 | TRBJ2-5 | 18 | TRBV9 | once | TGTGCCAGCAGCGTAGCTCTCCCCGCTAGCGGGGGGCAAGAGACCCAGTACTTC | CASSVALPASGGQETQYF
. | TRBJ2-5 | 11 | TRBV6-5 | . | TGTGCCAGCCTCCGCGGAGAGACCCAGTACTTC | CASLRGETQYF
TRBD2 | TRBJ2-7 | 13 | TRBV15 | . | TGTGCCACCAGCGGACTAGCGGGAGTCGAGCAGTACTTC | CATSGLAGVEQYF
. | TRBJ2-2 | 16 | TRBV25-1 | . | TGTGCCAGCAGTGCCACCAGGGTGTGGAACACCGGGGAGCTGTTTTTT | CASSATRVWNTGELFF
TRBD2 | TRBJ2-2 | 18 | TRBV4-2 | . | TGTGCCAGCAGCCAAGGCCTAGCGGGAGGCCAGAACACCGGGGAGCTGTTTTTT | CASSQGLAGGQNTGELFF
TRBD2 | TRBJ2-7 | 15 | TRBV11-2 | . | TGTGCCAGCACCCCCCGGACTAGCGGGAGGAACGAGCAGTACTTC | CASTPRTSGRNEQYF
. | TRBJ1-1 | 13 | TRBV10-3 | few | TGTGCCATCAGTGAGTCGTATTACACTGAAGCTTTCTTT | CAISESYYTEAFF